These 30 T cell receptor beta chains originate from one sample sequenced in a study of T cells in women clearing cervical HPV infection. Method: immunoSEQ multiplex PCR; TCRdb's copy keeps in-frame clones and lacks some. The sample totals tens of thousands of clones. The sequenced material came from blood buffy coat. These receptors were collected from a woman between 18 and 70 years old with a cervical HPV16 infection that either progressed to CIN3+ or cleared (not recorded which).

As regards this clone: The read ends 3 residues before the CDR3 terminus; that terminus is restored from the germline J gene. The gene calls are TRBV28 and TRBJ2-2; D remains unclear. This CDR3 has 14 amino acids. Germline CDR1 is MDHEN and CDR2 is SYDVKM. V was clipped by 5 bases and J by 6 bases, with 13 bases between them. The part of the CDR3 DNA that was read is TGTGCCAGCAGTCCCCTCCTTACACCCGGGGAG. It yields the protein CASSPLLTPGE. The entire CDR3 is CASSPLLTPGELFF.

Details on this clone: From the germline J gene comes the end of the CDR3, since the read stops 3 residues before it. This chain links TRBV29-1 with TRBJ2-7; D may be TRBD1 (5 bases). Germline loops: CDR1 SQVTM, CDR2 ANQGSEA. Trimming left V 4 bases short and J 5 bases short, with 15 bases between. This CDR3 has 13 amino acids. The sequenced part of the CDR3 DNA is TGCAGCGTTGGATCAGGGAATATACACGAG. Translation gives CSVGSGNIHE. The full CDR3 sequence reads CSVGSGNIHEQYF.

Regarding this clone: Read data end 3 residues before the CDR3 end; the end is taken from the germline J gene. The J gene is TRBJ1-6, the V gene TRBV6-1; unclear D gene. V was pared by 1 base and J by 7 bases, with 8 bases between. Germline CDR1 is MNHNS and CDR2 is SASEGT. The CDR3 covers 14 residues. Partial CDR3 DNA: TGTGCCAGCAGTGAAGTCGGGTTAAATTCACCC. Amino acid sequence: CASSEVGLNSP. The whole CDR3 is CASSEVGLNSPLHF.

As to this clone: The CDR3 extends 3 residues past the end of the read, so its final part is completed from the germline J gene. J is TRBJ1-2 and V is TRBV18, with D hard to call. CDR1 and CDR2 from the germline V gene are KGHSH and LQKENI. CDR3 length: 15 amino acids. The CDR3 here is CASSPFVGQYDDYTF. The DNA read from the CDR3 is TGTGCCAGCTCACCATTCGTTGGTCAGTACGATGAC.

About this clone itself: The read ends 3 residues shy of where the CDR3 ends; the end is completed using the germline J gene. The rearrangement links TRBV5-6 to TRBJ1-1; 11 bases map to TRBD1. Per germline, CDR1 SGHDT and CDR2 YYEEEE. The CDR3 loop spans 14 amino acids. V lost 3 bases and J lost 7; bases outside the gene matches: 5. CDR3: CASSWGQGGGEAFF. CDR3 DNA (partial): TGTGCCAGCAGCTGGGGACAGGGGGGTGGTGAA.

On this clone itself: The read falls 3 residues short of the CDR3 end, and the missing part is taken from the germline J gene. V gene TRBV5-6 combines with J gene TRBJ2-7; possible D gene TRBD1, 6 bases. V lost 3 bases and J 2 bases, leaving 15 bases between the germline ends. The CDR3 consists of 15 residues. Germline V gene data show CDR1 as SGHDT and CDR2 as YYEEEE. Incomplete CDR3 DNA: TGTGCCAGCAGCTGGGGGCAGAGCAGCCCCTACGAG. The encoded protein is CASSWGQSSPYE. Given in full, the CDR3 is CASSWGQSSPYEQYF.

Turning to this clone: The sequenced fragment ends 3 residues before the CDR3 boundary, so the rest is inferred from the germline J gene. The chain uses TRBV2 and TRBJ1-6, with D unresolved. The CDR3 totals 15 residues. Deletions cut 0 bases from V and 8 bases from J, with 11 bases between. From germline, CDR1 is SNHLY and CDR2 FYNNEI. The part of the CDR3 DNA that was read is TGTGCCAGCAGTGAAGCCACATGGCTTGATTCACCC. Translating gives CASSEATWLDSP. The entire CDR3 protein reads CASSEATWLDSPLHF.

A note on this clone: The read stops 3 residues short of the end of the CDR3; the missing end is completed from the germline J gene. V is TRBV29-1 and J is TRBJ2-1; the match to TRBD2 covers 9 bases. This CDR3 region has 16 residues. V trimming: 7 bases; J trimming: 1 base; junction bases outside the gene matches: 11. In germline, CDR1 is SQVTM, CDR2 ANQGSEA. CDR3 DNA (partial): TGCAGCGGCGCAAGCGGGGGGTATCCATCCTACAATGAG. Encoded protein: CSGASGGYPSYNE. The whole CDR3 protein is CSGASGGYPSYNEQFF.

With regard to this clone: The sequence runs out 3 residues before the end of the CDR3; the remainder is reconstructed from the germline J gene. V and J are TRBV13 and TRBJ2-6; 8 nucleotides agree with TRBD2. Germline trimming cut 0 bases from V and 0 bases from J; bases unmatched to any gene: 16. The germline V gene has CDR1 PRHDT and CDR2 FYEKMQ (reference sequence). This CDR3 contains 22 residues. The CDR3 sequence: CASSLGVSGGNGGFSGANVLTF. The DNA read from the CDR3 is TGTGCCAGCAGCTTAGGAGTGAGCGGGGGTAACGGCGGGTTCTCTGGGGCCAACGTC. Complete variable domain (other parts from reference TRBV13 and TRBJ2-6): AAGVIQSPRHLIKEKRETATLKCYPIPRHDTVYWYQQGPGQDPQFLISFYEKMQSDKGSIPDRFSAQQFSDYHSELNMSSLELGDSALYFCASSLGVSGGNGGFSGANVLTFGAGSRLTVL.

Turning to this clone: The DNA ends 3 residues before the CDR3 does, and the rest of the CDR3 is filled in from the germline J gene. The chain is built from TRBV4-1 and TRBJ2-2; 8 bases map to TRBD2. The trim removed 4 bases at V and 0 bases at J, leaving 4 bases unmatched. The CDR3 extends over 16 amino acids. The germline CDR1 and CDR2 sequences are MGHRA and YSYEKL. The CDR3 here is CASSRTGGTNTGELFF. CDR3 DNA (partial): TGCGCCAGCAGCCGCACGGGGGGGACGAACACCGGGGAG.

The CDR3 spells CASSQDWQGGNTEAFF. The DNA read from the CDR3 is TGTGCCAGCAGCCAAGATTGGCAGGGAGGAAACACTGAA. The genes are TRBV4-2 and TRBJ1-1; TRBD1 might be the D (5 bases). Sequencing ends 3 residues short of the CDR3 end; the germline J gene provides the rest. This CDR3 is 16 amino acids long. V dropped 0 bases and J dropped 2 bases, with 13 bases sitting between them. Germline assignment: CDR1 LGHNA and CDR2 YNFKEQ.

To note about this clone: The read ends 3 residues before the CDR3 terminus; that terminus is restored from the germline J gene. V usage is TRBV19 and J usage is TRBJ1-2, with a tentative D call TRBD1 (5 bases). The V gene's germline CDR1 is LNHDA and CDR2 SQIVND (reference sequence). This CDR3 has 15 residues. This CDR3 is CASSINSLGADTYTF. CDR3 DNA, as far as it was read: TGTGCCAGTAGTATCAACAGCCTTGGGGCAGATACC. The full variable domain, in which reference TRBV19 and TRBJ1-2 provide the parts outside the CDR3, is DGGITQSPKYLFRKEGQNVTLSCEQNLNHDAMYWYRQDPGQGLRLIYYSQIVNDFQKGDIAEGYSVSREKKESFPLTVTSAQKNPTAFYLCASSINSLGADTYTFGSGTRLTVV.

Details on this clone: The CDR3 end lies 3 residues beyond the end of the read and is filled in from the germline J gene. This sequence joins TRBV5-6 and TRBJ1-2; D is possibly TRBD1 (6 bases). V was shortened by 2 bases and J by 2 bases, with 13 bases between the two germline ends. The CDR3 contains 15 residues. Germline-derived CDR1 and CDR2 are SGHDT and YYEEEE. The chain's CDR3 is CASSFAGAPNYGYTF. Incomplete CDR3 DNA: TGTGCCAGCAGCTTCGCAGGGGCCCCCAACTATGGC.

A word on this clone: The DNA ends 3 residues before the CDR3 does, and the rest of the CDR3 is filled in from the germline J gene. This chain uses TRBV2 with TRBJ1-2; D is possibly TRBD1 (6 bases). The CDR3 contains 14 residues. V dropped 6 bases and J dropped 4 bases, with 15 bases sitting between them. The germline CDR1 and CDR2 sequences are SNHLY and FYNNEI. The part of the CDR3 DNA that was read is TGTGCCAGCAGACTAAGGGGGTCTGTCTATGGC. Translated, it gives CASRLRGSVYG. The whole CDR3 sequence is CASRLRGSVYGYTF.

As concerns this clone: The read ends 3 residues before the CDR3 terminus; that terminus is restored from the germline J gene. The chain is built from TRBV6-2 or TRBV6-3 and TRBJ2-3; the D gene is possibly TRBD1 (5 bases). CDR1 is MNHEY, CDR2 SVGEGT, per germline. The CDR3 is 13 residues long. CDR3 bases read: TGTGCCAGCAGGACAGATAGCAATCAGCCG. This translates into CASRTDSNQP. The whole CDR3 region reads CASRTDSNQPQYF.

Note on this clone: The read ends 3 residues shy of where the CDR3 ends; the end is completed using the germline J gene. The chain recombines TRBV7-9 with TRBJ1-2; unclear D gene. CDR3 length equals 12 residues. V gave up 5 bases and J gave up 7 bases, with 11 bases separating them. Germline CDR1 reads SEHNR; CDR2 reads FQNEAQ (reference sequence). CDR3 bases read: TGTGCCAGCAGCGAGACCGGGTTTGGC. Translating it yields CASSETGFG. The entire CDR3 protein is CASSETGFGYTF.

On this clone itself: The CDR3 goes on 3 residues after the read ends, and that part is filled in from the germline J gene. The J gene is TRBJ2-2, the V gene TRBV2; D is perhaps TRBD2 (7 bases). The germline gives CDR1 SNHLY, CDR2 FYNNEI. V lost 6 bases, J lost 9 bases, and 11 bases lay in between. This CDR3 region has 12 residues. The CDR3: CASSGGHRELFF. The covered CDR3 bases are TGTGCCAGCAGCGGGGGGCACCGGGAG.

As regards this clone: From the germline J gene comes the end of the CDR3, since the read stops 3 residues before it. The chain couples TRBV14 to TRBJ2-3; 15 bases fit TRBD2. The germline gives CDR1 SGHDN, CDR2 FVKESK. V was pared by 3 bases and J by 5 bases, with 12 bases of the junction left unmatched. CDR3 size: 19 residues. The CDR3 sequence is CASSQRGLAGGPRQDTQYF. CDR3 bases read: TGTGCCAGCAGCCAGAGAGGACTAGCGGGGGGGCCCCGGCAAGATACG.

On this clone itself: The CDR3 end falls 3 residues outside the read, so it is completed with the germline J gene. The chain employs TRBV7-2 and TRBJ1-2; D may be TRBD1 (6 bases). The germline gives CDR1 SGHTA, CDR2 FQGNSA. The CDR3 spans 13 residues. Trimming shortened V by 5 bases and J by 1 base, and 8 bases separated the two germline ends. The sequenced CDR3 bases are TGTGCCAGCAGCCCGGACAGTAACTATGGC. Translated, it gives CASSPDSNYG. The whole CDR3 is CASSPDSNYGYTF. The full variable domain, rest sourced from reference TRBV7-2 and TRBJ1-2, is GAGVSQSPSNKVTEKGKDVELRCDPISGHTALYWYRQSLGQGLEFLIYFQGNSAPDKSGLPSDRFSAERTGGSVSTLTIQRTQQEDSAVYLCASSPDSNYGYTFGSGTRLTVV.

As to this clone: The read ends 3 residues shy of where the CDR3 ends; the end is completed using the germline J gene. The chain joins TRBV6-1 to TRBJ1-1, with D possibly TRBD1 on 5 matching bases. The CDR3 totals 15 residues. The ends were cut back, 4 bases at V and 3 bases at J, with 15 bases in the middle. Looked up from germline, CDR1 is MNHNS and CDR2 is SASEGT. CDR3 bases read: TGTGCCAGCAGTGCTCCCCAGGGAGCTGACACTGAA. Its translation: CASSAPQGADTE. The whole CDR3 protein is CASSAPQGADTEAFF.

Worth noting for this clone: Its ends do not fully match the called genes, so a read error is possible. The read ends 3 residues early relative to the CDR3; the germline J gene fills the gap. The chain carries TRBV7-3 and TRBJ2-3, with 13 bases lining up with TRBD2. Germline V gene lookup returns CDR1 SGHTA and CDR2 FQGTGA. The CDR3 runs to 15 residues. Partial CDR3 DNA: TGTGCCAGCAGCACCGGGACTAGCGGGGCAGAGACG. Translation gives CASSTGTSGAET. The full CDR3 protein reads CASSTGTSGAETQYF.

On this clone itself: The read ends 3 residues shy of where the CDR3 ends; the end is completed using the germline J gene. The chain couples TRBV5-1 to TRBJ2-5; D gene uncertain. Per the germline V gene, CDR1 is SGHRS and CDR2 is YFSETQ. V lost 1 base to trimming and J lost 1 base, with 8 bases between them. This CDR3 is 14 amino acids long. CDR3 loop: CASSLSIPQETQYF. The part of the CDR3 DNA that was read is TGCGCCAGCAGCTTGTCAATTCCCCAAGAGACC.

A remark on this clone: The read terminates 3 residues ahead of where the CDR3 ends, so the germline J gene completes it. The chain couples TRBV2 to TRBJ2-5; 9 nucleotides match TRBD1. CDR3 size: 18 residues. Trimming removed 8 bases from V and 6 bases from J; junction bases left unmatched: 22. CDR1 SNHLY and CDR2 FYNNEI come from the germline V gene. The CDR3 loop reads CASLPGQGVGMIRKTQYF. The covered CDR3 bases are TGTGCCAGCTTACCGGGACAGGGTGTGGGGATGATCCGGAAGACC. The variable domain in full, with the rest retrieved from reference TRBV2 and TRBJ2-5, is EPEVTQTPSHQVTQMGQEVILRCVPISNHLYFYWYRQILGQKVEFLVSFYNNEISEKSEIFDDQFSVERPDGSNFTLKIRSTKLEDSAMYFCASLPGQGVGMIRKTQYFGPGTRLLVL.

Worth noting for this clone: The read stops 3 residues short of the end of the CDR3; the missing end is completed from the germline J gene. This rearrangement joins TRBV11-2 to TRBJ2-4; 9 bases line up with TRBD1. V lost 5 bases and J lost 7; bases outside the gene matches: 9. The germline CDR1 and CDR2 sequences are SGHAT and FQNNGV. The CDR3 sequence is 15 residues long. CDR3 DNA, as far as it was read: TGTGCCAGCAGCCCCGTGGGGACAGGGCTTAACATT. It encodes CASSPVGTGLNI. The entire CDR3 protein reads CASSPVGTGLNIQYF.

About this clone: The CDR3 goes on 3 residues after the read ends, and that part is filled in from the germline J gene. The chain employs TRBV30 and TRBJ2-5; a weak D match, TRBD2 (6 bases). CDR1 is GTSNPN and CDR2 is SVGIG in the germline V gene (reference sequence). Trimming pared 2 bases from V and 3 bases from J, leaving 13 bases between. This CDR3 contains 14 residues. This CDR3 reads CAWSQRAGEETQYF. The part of the CDR3 DNA that was read is TGTGCCTGGAGTCAGCGGGCAGGAGAAGAGACC.

In the case of this clone: The CDR3 extends 3 residues past the end of the read, so its final part is completed from the germline J gene. J is TRBJ2-1 and V is TRBV5-1; TRBD2 might be the D (7 bases). This CDR3 has 15 amino acids. The V and J ends lost 0 bases and 6 bases respectively, with 13 bases between them. In germline, CDR1 is SGHRS, CDR2 YFSETQ. The chain's CDR3 is CASSLARGPGNEQFF. The sequenced part of the CDR3 DNA is TGCGCCAGCAGCTTGGCGCGGGGGCCCGGCAATGAG.

Details on this clone: Read data end 3 residues before the CDR3 end; the end is taken from the germline J gene. The chain has TRBV2 and TRBJ1-5, with D possibly TRBD1 on 6 matching bases. Per germline, CDR1 SNHLY and CDR2 FYNNEI. V was clipped by 7 bases and J by 6 bases, with 16 bases between them. This CDR3 region has 14 residues. The chain's CDR3 is CASNRGGAGQPQHF. The covered CDR3 bases are TGTGCCAGCAATCGAGGGGGGGCAGGTCAGCCC.

Concerning this clone itself: The CDR3 end is not reached by the read, which stops 3 residues before it; the germline J gene fills it in. The chain uses TRBV5-1 and TRBJ2-1; 8 nucleotides align to TRBD2. Germline V lookup: CDR1 SGHRS, CDR2 YFSETQ. The CDR3 is 14 residues long. After removal of 7 bases from V and 1 base from J, the junction contained 4 bases not matched to a gene. The sequenced CDR3 bases are TGCGCCAGCCGGGGGGGCGGGTCCTACAATGAG. This translates into CASRGGGSYNE. The entire CDR3 protein is CASRGGGSYNEQFF.

About this clone itself: Read coverage stops 3 residues before the CDR3 terminus; the germline J gene supplies the remainder. The V and J genes are TRBV7-2 and TRBJ2-7; 7 nucleotides align to TRBD1. Germline CDR1 SGHTA, CDR2 FQGNSA. Trimming cost V 5 bases and J 3 bases; bases outside gene matches: 7. CDR3 length: 14 residues. This CDR3 is CASSPRTGGYEQYF. The part of the CDR3 DNA that was read is TGTGCCAGCAGCCCACGGACAGGCGGCTACGAG.

Of note for this clone: The read gets to within 3 residues of the CDR3 end, and the germline J gene fills in the rest. The chain combines TRBV4-2 with TRBJ2-5; D not certain. This CDR3 has 14 residues. Trimming pared 6 bases from V and 2 bases from J, leaving 13 bases between. Germline values: CDR1 LGHNA, CDR2 YNFKEQ. The covered CDR3 bases are TGTGCCAGCAGGTTGAGTGGGCTACAAGAGACC. It is translated as CASRLSGLQET. The entire CDR3 protein is CASRLSGLQETQYF.